The rows below give T cell receptor beta chains drawn from one sample of a study of shared clonotypes between healthy human individuals. Measured with immunoSEQ multiplex PCR; TCRdb has only the in-frame clones, and not every one. Among fewer than 2.5 million clones listed, roughly 93% were seen once. Sequencing used naive CD4+ T cells from PBMCs. The receptors stem from a man aged 18-30 years in good health. Some clones in this sample may be carry-over from other donors' samples. Both conserved end residues are part of each CDR3. D genes are given only for firm matches. Only part of the rows carry a size: once, few, many, or a class if the clone is expanded.

>TRBJ2-5|-|-|TRBV28
CASRIQETQYF
TGTGCCAGCAGGATCCAAGAGACCCAGTACTTC
>TRBJ1-3|-|-|TRBV6-5
CASSYSSAGSGNTIYF
TGTGCCAGCAGTTACTCGAGTGCCGGCTCTGGAAACACCATATATTTT
>TRBJ2-3|-|TRBD2|TRBV6-5
CASSYSRTSGEDTQYF
TGTGCCAGCAGTTACTCGAGGACTAGCGGAGAGGATACGCAGTATTTT
>TRBJ2-3|-|TRBD2|TRBV28
CASIADLPAGASTDTQYF
TGTGCCAGCATTGCCGATCTACCAGCGGGGGCTAGCACAGATACGCAGTATTTT
>TRBJ2-5|-|TRBD1|TRBV5-1
CASSRTGNQETQYF
TGCGCCAGCAGCCGGACAGGGAACCAAGAGACCCAGTACTTC
>TRBJ1-3|-|-|TRBV27
CASSLGRSPGNTIYF
TGTGCCAGCAGTTTGGGCAGGTCACCTGGAAACACCATATATTTT
>TRBJ2-7|few|TRBD2|TRBV18
CASSQGGAGAYEQYF
TGTGCCAGCTCCCAGGGTGGGGCGGGAGCCTACGAGCAGTACTTC
>TRBJ1-1|-|-|TRBV18
CASSPPGRGTEAFF
TGTGCCAGCTCACCACCAGGGAGGGGGACTGAAGCTTTCTTT
>TRBJ1-6|-|-|TRBV4-3
CASSQAHSSYNSPLHF
TGCGCCAGCAGCCAAGCCCATAGCTCCTATAATTCACCCCTCCACTTT
>TRBJ2-2|-|-|TRBV30
CAWSPSLRAGTGELFF
TGTGCCTGGAGTCCCTCTTTGAGGGCGGGCACCGGGGAGCTGTTTTTT
>TRBJ1-2|-|-|TRBV6-1
CASSELGGGYGYTF
TGTGCCAGCAGTGAACTGGGAGGGGGGTATGGCTACACCTTC
>TRBJ2-2|once|TRBD2|TRBV7-3
CASSGGETTGELFF
TGTGCCAGCTCTGGGGGGGAGACCACCGGGGAGCTGTTTTTT
>TRBJ2-3|-|-|TRBV6-6
CASSLGGVTDTQYF
TGTGCCAGCAGTTTGGGCGGAGTCACAGATACGCAGTATTTT
>TRBJ2-1|-|-|TRBV7-3
CASSSRHGEQFF
TGTGCCAGCAGCTCCAGGCACGGTGAGCAGTTCTTC
>TRBJ2-1|-|TRBD2|TRBV2
CASSLGLAPNEQFF
TGTGCCAGCAGCTTGGGACTAGCGCCAAATGAGCAGTTCTTC
>TRBJ2-2|-|TRBD2|TRBV7-3
CASSLSSAGGTGELFF
TGTGCCAGCAGCTTAAGTTCAGCGGGAGGCACCGGGGAGCTGTTTTTT
>TRBJ2-2|-|TRBD2|TRBV9
CASSKGLANTGELFF
TGTGCCAGCAGCAAAGGACTAGCCAACACCGGGGAGCTGTTTTTT
>TRBJ1-1|-|-|TRBV7-9
CASSLGSGGSTEAFF
TGTGCCAGCAGCTTAGGGTCAGGCGGTTCCACTGAAGCTTTCTTT
>TRBJ2-7|-|-|TRBV6-1
CASSEAGRFEQYF
TGTGCCAGCAGTGAAGCGGGTCGGTTCGAGCAGTACTTC
>TRBJ2-7|once|TRBD2|TRBV7-2
CASSLVSGGSSYEQYF
TGTGCCAGCAGCTTAGTGTCCGGGGGGAGCTCCTACGAGCAGTACTTC
>TRBJ2-3|-|-|TRBV7-9
CASRDRISTDTQYF
TGTGCCAGCAGGGACCGGATCAGCACAGATACGCAGTATTTT
>TRBJ2-5|-|-|TRBV29-1
CSVTGQLVETQYF
TGCAGCGTCACCGGACAGTTAGTAGAGACCCAGTACTTC
>TRBJ2-1|-|TRBD2|TRBV5-1
CASSGGLAGNYNEQFF
TGCGCCAGCAGCGGTGGACTAGCGGGTAACTACAATGAGCAGTTCTTC
>TRBJ1-1|few|-|TRBV5-1
CASSLGGQREAFF
TGCGCCAGCAGCTTGGGCGGACAAAGAGAAGCTTTCTTT
>TRBJ2-7|-|TRBD2|TRBV10-3
CAISESRLAGDSYEQYF
TGTGCCATCAGTGAGTCTAGGCTAGCGGGAGACTCCTACGAGCAGTACTTC
>TRBJ2-7|-|TRBD1|TRBV2
CASTNSGGVQYF
TGTGCCAGCACTAATTCAGGGGGAGTTCAGTACTTC
>TRBJ2-1|once|-|TRBV19
CASRSFNEQFF
TGTGCCAGTAGGAGCTTTAATGAGCAGTTCTTC
>TRBJ2-5|-|TRBD1|TRBV11-2
CASRWGQGRGETQYF
TGTGCCAGCAGATGGGGACAGGGAAGAGGGGAGACCCAGTACTTC
>TRBJ1-5|-|-|TRBV10-3
CAISSKDQYQPQHF
TGTGCCATCAGTTCTAAAGATCAGTATCAGCCCCAGCATTTT
>TRBJ2-1|-|-|TRBV9
CASSVGAGHYNEQFF
TGTGCCAGCAGCGTAGGGGCGGGACACTACAATGAGCAGTTCTTC
>TRBJ2-5|-|-|TRBV5-8
CASSLGRAQETQYF
TGTGCCAGCAGCTTGGGGAGGGCCCAAGAGACCCAGTACTTC
>TRBJ2-1|-|TRBD1|TRBV5-1
CASSPYSDRGLQFF
TGCGCCAGCAGCCCTTATAGCGACAGGGGACTTCAGTTCTTC
>TRBJ2-1|-|-|TRBV5-1
CASSLLGNEQFF
TGCGCCAGCAGCTTGTTGGGGAATGAGCAGTTCTTC
>TRBJ2-5|-|-|TRBV5-1
CASRWISGQETQYF
TGCGCCAGCAGGTGGATTAGCGGCCAAGAGACCCAGTACTTC
>TRBJ2-5|-|-|TRBV28
CASSPGLPETQYF
TGTGCCAGCAGCCCCGGACTCCCGGAGACCCAGTACTTC
>TRBJ2-7|once|TRBD2|TRBV2
CELAGVLYEQYF
TGCGAACTAGCGGGAGTTCTATACGAGCAGTACTTC